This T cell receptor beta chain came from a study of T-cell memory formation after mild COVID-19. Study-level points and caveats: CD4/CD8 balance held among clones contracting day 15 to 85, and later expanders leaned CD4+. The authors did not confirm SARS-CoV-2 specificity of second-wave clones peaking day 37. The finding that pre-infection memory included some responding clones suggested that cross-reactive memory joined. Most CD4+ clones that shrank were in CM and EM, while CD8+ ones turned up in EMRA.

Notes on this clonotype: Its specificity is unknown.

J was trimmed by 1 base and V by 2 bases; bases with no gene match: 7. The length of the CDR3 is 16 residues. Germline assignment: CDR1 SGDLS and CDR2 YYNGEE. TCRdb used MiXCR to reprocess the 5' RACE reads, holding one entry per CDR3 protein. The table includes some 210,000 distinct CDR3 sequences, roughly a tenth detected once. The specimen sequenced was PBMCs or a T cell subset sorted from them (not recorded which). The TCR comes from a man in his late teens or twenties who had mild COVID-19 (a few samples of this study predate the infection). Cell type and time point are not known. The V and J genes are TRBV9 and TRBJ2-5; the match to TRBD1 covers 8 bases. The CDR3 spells CASSVRQGFPQETQYF. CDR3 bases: TGTGCCAGCAGCGTTCGACAGGGGTTCCCCCAAGAGACCCAGTACTTC. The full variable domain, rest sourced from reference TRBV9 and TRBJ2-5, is DSGVTQTPKHLITATGQRVTLRCSPRSGDLSVYWYQQSLDQGLQFLIQYYNGEERAKGNILERFSAQQFPDLHSELNLSSLELGDSALYFCASSVRQGFPQETQYFGPGTRLLVL.